This T cell receptor beta chain was recorded in a study of blood T cell repertoires in COVID-19. About the research overall: Sites across the United States, Italy and Spain contributed samples from acute and convalescent COVID-19. Sample material is recorded as cDNA or gDNA derived from T cells, B-cell-depleted T cells, or PBMCs.

Some clones are missing from TCRdb's copy, which holds only in-frame ones; the method was immunoSEQ multiplex PCR. The sample records some 260,000 clones, 75% to 95% being singletons. Material for sequencing was PBMCs or T cells enriched from blood (not recorded which). The sequence was collected from a woman younger than 35 who had recovered from COVID-19.

CDR3 protein: CASSPNLNTEAFF. In DNA, the CDR3 is TGTGCCAGCAGCCCTAACTTGAACACTGAAGCTTTCTTT. The V gene is TRBV9, the J gene TRBJ1-1; D uncertain. The CDR3 has 13 amino acids. CDR1 SGDLS and CDR2 YYNGEE come from the germline V gene. V dropped 4 bases and J dropped 0 bases, with 7 bases sitting between them.